Presented here are 3 T cell receptor beta chains from one specimen sequenced in a study of CD8 T cells in ankylosing spondylitis. TCRdb ran MiXCR on the 5' RACE reads and lists one entry per CDR3 protein. The profile shows hundreds of thousands of distinct CDR3 sequences, 20% of them singletons. Sequencing was carried out using blood, either unsorted or a sorted T cell fraction (not recorded which). The receptors derive from a male donor with ankylosing spondylitis or in good health (not recorded which).

The table lists this clonotype with a few counts. The gene calls are TRBV6-1 and TRBJ2-2; TRBD1 matches 7 bases. There are 15 residues in the CDR3. Germline CDR1 reads MNHNS; CDR2 reads SASEGT. The trim removed 9 bases at V and 2 bases at J, leaving 9 bases unmatched. The CDR3 spells CASSSGTDNTGELFF. CDR3 in DNA: TGTGCCAGTTCCTCCGGGACAGACAACACCGGGGAGCTGTTTTTT.

The chain employs TRBV12-3 or TRBV12-4 and TRBJ1-2; D is undetermined. Trimming removed 1 base from V and 7 bases from J, with 10 bases in between. CDR3 size: 13 residues. The CDR3 spells CASSLGGIGGYTF. Written as DNA, the CDR3 is TGTGCCAGCAGTTTAGGTGGCATCGGTGGCTACACCTTC.

The chain employs TRBV30 and TRBJ1-1; 8 bases line up with TRBD1. CDR1 is GTSNPN and CDR2 is SVGIG in the germline V gene (reference sequence). With V trimmed by 1 base and J by 4 bases, 5 bases remained unmatched. The CDR3 contains 14 residues. CDR3 bases: TGTGCCTGGAGTGATGGACAGGGTAGCACTGAAGCTTTCTTT. This codes for CAWSDGQGSTEAFF.